This TCR beta chain was found in a study of beta chain features in type 1 diabetes. Study-wide results and caveats: The naive, central memory and Treg TCRB repertoires showed an apparent similarity that was greater among patients than among healthy donors. Shorter TCRB CDR3s, moderately but significantly so, were found in Type 1 diabetes patients in all four CD4+ subsets. Patients with type 1 diabetes carried fewer insertions and had more deletions at their VDJ junctions.

This clone was recorded a few times. The antigen is undetermined. Expressed TCRB transcripts were sequenced, since all the RNA that had been isolated was reverse transcribed. Profiling relied on immunoSEQ multiplex PCR, and the TCRdb table lists in-frame clones only, not all of them. This table has 500,000 to 800,000 clones, over 10% appearing once. CDR3 length equals 15 residues. Germline lookup yields CDR1 SGDLS and CDR2 YYNGEE. Between the trimmed V and J ends, which lost 4 bases and 7 bases, there was a span of 21 bases. Sequencing was performed on naive CD4+ T cells from blood. V usage is TRBV9 and J usage is TRBJ2-7; maybe TRBD1 (6 bases). The receptor's source is a man between 25 and 39 years old with type 1 diabetes. For the CDR3, the DNA is TGTGCCAGCAGCCCTAGGACAGCCAAAGTTATTGAGCAGTACTTC. It codes for CASSPRTAKVIEQYF.